The T cell receptor beta chain under discussion was sequenced for a study of T cell changes during pregnancy in multiple sclerosis (dated 2019 in TCRdb). With respect to the entire study: The study looked at changes in the T cell repertoire across pregnancy in women with multiple sclerosis.

The CDR1 and CDR2 encoded by the germline V gene are SGHTA and FQGNSA. Trimming takes 5 bases from V and 6 bases from J, and the germline ends sit 10 bases apart. The CDR3 contains 13 residues, cysteine and phenylalanine counted. The sequence is cut down to CDR3 DNA, 39 bases in frame from base 1. As for this clone: It lacks a known antigen. Nothing much larger sits one base from this clone, and base qualities are not available.

Libraries were constructed by the immunoSEQ multiplex PCR assay. TCRdb provides this immuneACCESS table in a form limited to in-frame rearrangements. Some clones are lacking; in checked studies, under half of them reflect an unresolved V gene, and why the rest are absent is not known. The sample records tens of thousands of clones, more than 85% of which are singletons. 1.5% of the sample lies in the top ten. The clonotype comes from a female donor with multiple sclerosis, enrolled in a pregnancy study. Sequencing used peripheral blood, obtained in the first trimester of pregnancy. The V gene is TRBV7-2 and the J gene is TRBJ2-2; a tentative D call is TRBD2 (6 bases match). The DNA sequence is as follows: TGTGCCAGCAGCCGACCGGGGGCCGGGGAGCTGTTTTTT. Translated, this is CASSRPGAGELFF.